This T cell receptor beta chain was found in a study of T-cell reconstitution after alpha-beta-depleted transplantation in children. This clonotype was counted at least ten times. Unique molecular identifiers featured in how the TCRbeta library was prepared. TCRdb re-derived calls from the PCR reads in MiXCR, one entry per CDR3 protein. The repertoire holds approximately 650,000 distinct CDR3 sequences, with roughly 13% as singletons. Per germline, CDR1 ENHRY and CDR2 SYGVKD. Trimming took off 7 bases at V and 7 bases at J, with 14 bases between the two ends. The CDR3 runs 13 residues. This TCR derives from a girl aged 2 to 9 with congenital amegakaryocytic thrombocytopenia, due to receive a stem cell transplant. The input for sequencing was PBMCs, taken before TCRalphabeta/CD19-depleted stem cell transplant. This chain links TRBV10-3 with TRBJ2-1; weak D call: TRBD2 (6 bases). The CDR3 DNA reads TGTGCCATCAAAGAGGAGGGTTTGAATGAGCAGTTCTTC. Its protein is CAIKEEGLNEQFF.